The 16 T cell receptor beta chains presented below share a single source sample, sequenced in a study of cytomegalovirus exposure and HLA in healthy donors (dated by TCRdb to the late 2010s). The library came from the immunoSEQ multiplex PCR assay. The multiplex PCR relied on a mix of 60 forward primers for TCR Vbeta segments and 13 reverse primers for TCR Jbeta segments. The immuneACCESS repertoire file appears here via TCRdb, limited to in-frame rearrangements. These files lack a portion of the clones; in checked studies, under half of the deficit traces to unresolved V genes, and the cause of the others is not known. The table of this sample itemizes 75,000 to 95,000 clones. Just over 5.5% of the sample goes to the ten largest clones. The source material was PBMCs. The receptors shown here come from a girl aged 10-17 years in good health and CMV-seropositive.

The CDR3 loop is CASSSQGIKDEGAGELFF. The CDR3 nucleotides are TGTGCCAGCAGCTCACAGGGTATCAAGGATGAGGGAGCCGGGGAGCTGTTTTTT. The chain recombines TRBV7-9 with TRBJ2-2; D is possibly TRBD1 (6 bases). With 4 bases removed from V and 6 bases from J, the gap between germline ends came to 24 bases. Germline lookup yields CDR1 SEHNR and CDR2 FQNEAQ (reference sequence). The CDR3 runs 18 residues.

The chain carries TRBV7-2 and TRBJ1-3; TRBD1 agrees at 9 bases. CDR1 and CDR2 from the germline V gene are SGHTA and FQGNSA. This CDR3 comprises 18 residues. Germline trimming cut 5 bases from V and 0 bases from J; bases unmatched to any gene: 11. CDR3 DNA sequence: TGTGCCAGCAGCCCCGAAAAACCGGGACAGGGCTCTGGAAACACCATATATTTT. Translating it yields CASSPEKPGQGSGNTIYF. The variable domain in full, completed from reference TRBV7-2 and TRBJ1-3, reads GAGVSQSPSNKVTEKGKDVELRCDPISGHTALYWYRQSLGQGLEFLIYFQGNSAPDKSGLPSDRFSAERTGGSVSTLTIQRTQQEDSAVYLCASSPEKPGQGSGNTIYFGEGSWLTVV.

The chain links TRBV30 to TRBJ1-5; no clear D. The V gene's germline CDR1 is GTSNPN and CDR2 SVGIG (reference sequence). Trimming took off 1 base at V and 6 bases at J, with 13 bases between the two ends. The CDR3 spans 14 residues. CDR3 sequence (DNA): TGTGCCTGGAGTGCTGACAAGCTTGCTCAGCCCCAGCATTTT. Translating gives CAWSADKLAQPQHF.

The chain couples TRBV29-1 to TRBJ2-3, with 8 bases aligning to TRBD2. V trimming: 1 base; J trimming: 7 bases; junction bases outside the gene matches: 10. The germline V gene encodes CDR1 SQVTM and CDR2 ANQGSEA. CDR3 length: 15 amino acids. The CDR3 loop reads CSVEGASGPVNTQYF. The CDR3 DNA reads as TGCAGCGTTGAAGGCGCTAGCGGGCCCGTAAATACGCAGTATTTT.

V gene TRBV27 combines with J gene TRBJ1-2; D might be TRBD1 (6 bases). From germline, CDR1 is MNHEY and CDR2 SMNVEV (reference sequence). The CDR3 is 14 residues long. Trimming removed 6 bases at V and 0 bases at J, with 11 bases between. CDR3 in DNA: TGTGCCAGCAGCATGGGACATTCTAACTATGGCTACACCTTC. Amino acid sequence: CASSMGHSNYGYTF.

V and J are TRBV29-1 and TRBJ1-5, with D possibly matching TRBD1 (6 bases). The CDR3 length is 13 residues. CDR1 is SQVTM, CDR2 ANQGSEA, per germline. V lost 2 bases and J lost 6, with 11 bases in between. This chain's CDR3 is CSVEQGSGQPQHF. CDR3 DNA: TGCAGCGTTGAACAGGGGAGTGGTCAGCCCCAGCATTTT.

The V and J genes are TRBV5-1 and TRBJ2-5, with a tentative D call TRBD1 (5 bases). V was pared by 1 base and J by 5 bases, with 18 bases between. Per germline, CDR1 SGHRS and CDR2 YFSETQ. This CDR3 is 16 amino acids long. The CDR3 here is CASSLSARAGQETQYF. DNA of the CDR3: TGCGCCAGCAGCTTGAGTGCCAGGGCCGGTCAGGAGACCCAGTACTTC. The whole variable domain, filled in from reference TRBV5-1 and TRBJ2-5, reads KAGVTQTPRYLIKTRGQQVTLSCSPISGHRSVSWYQQTPGQGLQFLFEYFSETQRNKGNFPGRFSGRQFSNSRSEMNVSTLELGDSALYLCASSLSARAGQETQYFGPGTRLLVL.

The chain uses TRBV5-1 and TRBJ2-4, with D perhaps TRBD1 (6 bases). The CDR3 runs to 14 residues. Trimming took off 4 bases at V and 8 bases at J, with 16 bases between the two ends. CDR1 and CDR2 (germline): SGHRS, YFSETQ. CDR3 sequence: CASSLGGGQDIQYF. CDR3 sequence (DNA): TGCGCCAGCAGCCTAGGTGGGGGCCAAGACATTCAGTACTTC.

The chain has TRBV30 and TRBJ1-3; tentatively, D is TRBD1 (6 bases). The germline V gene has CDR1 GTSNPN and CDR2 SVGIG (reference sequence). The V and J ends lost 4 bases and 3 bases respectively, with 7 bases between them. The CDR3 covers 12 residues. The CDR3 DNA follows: TGTGCCTGGACGGACAGTGGAAACACCATATATTTT. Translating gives CAWTDSGNTIYF.

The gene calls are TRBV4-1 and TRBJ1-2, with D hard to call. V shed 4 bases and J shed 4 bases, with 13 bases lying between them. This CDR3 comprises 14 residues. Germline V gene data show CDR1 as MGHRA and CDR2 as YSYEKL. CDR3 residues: CASSLLSIGYGYTF. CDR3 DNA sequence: TGCGCCAGCAGCCTCCTGTCCATCGGCTATGGCTACACCTTC.

The CDR3 protein is CASSPRDREYNEQFF. The CDR3 DNA is TGTGCCAGCAGCCCCCGGGACAGAGAATACAATGAGCAGTTCTTC. The V gene is TRBV11-3, the J gene TRBJ2-1, with 7 bases that match TRBD1. CDR1 and CDR2 (germline): SGHNT, YENEEA. The CDR3 contains 15 residues. V lost 5 bases, J lost 4 bases, and 8 bases stayed unmatched.

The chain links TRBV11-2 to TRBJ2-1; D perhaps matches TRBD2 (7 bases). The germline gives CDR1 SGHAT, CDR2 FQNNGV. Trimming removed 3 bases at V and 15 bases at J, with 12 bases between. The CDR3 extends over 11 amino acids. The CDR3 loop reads CASSLGGRGFF. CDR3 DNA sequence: TGTGCCAGCAGCTTGGGGGGGCGCGGGTTCTTC.

The CDR3 spells CAWRPRTGENQPQHF. The CDR3 DNA reads as TGTGCCTGGAGGCCTAGGACAGGGGAAAATCAGCCCCAGCATTTT. J is TRBJ1-5 and V is TRBV30, with 9 positions matching TRBD1. With 3 bases clipped from V and 4 bases from J, the junction kept 7 bases outside the gene matches. This CDR3 contains 15 residues. Germline values: CDR1 GTSNPN, CDR2 SVGIG (reference sequence).

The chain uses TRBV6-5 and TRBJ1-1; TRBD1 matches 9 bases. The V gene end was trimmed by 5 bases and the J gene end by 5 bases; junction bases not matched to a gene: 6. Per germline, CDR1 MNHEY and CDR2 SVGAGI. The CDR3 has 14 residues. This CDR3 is CASSHDRGGTEAFF. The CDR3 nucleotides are TGTGCCAGCAGTCATGACAGGGGGGGGACTGAAGCTTTCTTT.

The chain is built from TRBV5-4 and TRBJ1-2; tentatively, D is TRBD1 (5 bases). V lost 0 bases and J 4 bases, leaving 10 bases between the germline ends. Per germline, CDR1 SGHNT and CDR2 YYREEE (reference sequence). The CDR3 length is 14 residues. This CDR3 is CASSLAGSAYGYTF. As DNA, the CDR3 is TGTGCCAGCAGCTTGGCAGGGTCCGCCTATGGCTACACCTTC.

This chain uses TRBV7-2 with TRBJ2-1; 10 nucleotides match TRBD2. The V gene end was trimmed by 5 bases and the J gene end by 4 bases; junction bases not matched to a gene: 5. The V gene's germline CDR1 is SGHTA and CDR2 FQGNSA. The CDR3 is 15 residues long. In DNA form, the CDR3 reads TGTGCCAGCAGCCGGAGCGGGGGGGATTACAATGAGCAGTTCTTC. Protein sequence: CASSRSGGDYNEQFF. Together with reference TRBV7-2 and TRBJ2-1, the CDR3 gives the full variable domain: GAGVSQSPSNKVTEKGKDVELRCDPISGHTALYWYRQSLGQGLEFLIYFQGNSAPDKSGLPSDRFSAERTGGSVSTLTIQRTQQEDSAVYLCASSRSGGDYNEQFFGPGTRLTVL.